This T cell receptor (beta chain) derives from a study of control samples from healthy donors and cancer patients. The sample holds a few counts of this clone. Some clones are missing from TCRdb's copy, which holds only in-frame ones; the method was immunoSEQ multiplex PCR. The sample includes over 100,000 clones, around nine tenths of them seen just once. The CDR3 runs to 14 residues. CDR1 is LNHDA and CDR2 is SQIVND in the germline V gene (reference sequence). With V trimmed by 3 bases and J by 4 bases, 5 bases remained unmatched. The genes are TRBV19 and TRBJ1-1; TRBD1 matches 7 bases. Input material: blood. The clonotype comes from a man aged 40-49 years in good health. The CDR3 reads CASSIQGVVTEAFF. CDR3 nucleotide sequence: TGTGCCAGTAGTATCCAGGGGGTAGTCACTGAAGCTTTCTTT. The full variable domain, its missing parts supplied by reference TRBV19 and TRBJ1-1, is DGGITQSPKYLFRKEGQNVTLSCEQNLNHDAMYWYRQDPGQGLRLIYYSQIVNDFQKGDIAEGYSVSREKKESFPLTVTSAQKNPTAFYLCASSIQGVVTEAFFGQGTRLTVV.